Below, 22 T cell receptor beta chains from the same sample are listed, as sequenced in a study of T cells after yellow fever vaccination (dated by TCRdb to the late 2010s). The treatment or condition label on this specimen signifies: live attenuated yellow fever vaccine strain. Receptor amplification or capture employed 5' RACE. Sequencing was carried out with an Illumina HiSeq 2500. Starting from the raw public reads, TCRdb applied fastp trimming at Q25, assembled clones with MiXCR and retained in-frame beta chains. Records with the same CDR3 protein are collapsed into one entry carrying the most frequent genes and DNA. The sample table holds tens of thousands of distinct CDR3 sequences, of which roughly 8% were seen once. The ten largest clones add up to roughly two fifths of the sample. Source: CD8+ T cells sorted from PBMCs, taken on the day of the yellow fever booster vaccination. The receptor source for this set is a man younger than 45 who received the YFV17D yellow fever vaccine.

This clonotype was counted between two and nine times. The genes are TRBV3-1 and TRBJ2-7; tentatively, D is TRBD1 or TRBD2 (5 bases each). The V end was cut by 4 bases, the J end by 0 bases, with 10 bases between. The length of the CDR3 is 14 residues. Germline V gene lookup returns CDR1 LGHDT and CDR2 YNNKEL (reference sequence). CDR3 residues: CASSPGALSYEQYF. For the CDR3, the DNA is TGTGCCAGCAGCCCCGGGGCCCTCTCCTACGAGCAGTACTTC.

Points on this clonotype: Germline is not matched at one junction end, which may reflect a read error. The genes are TRBV7-9 and TRBJ2-5; TRBD1 matches 8 bases. CDR1 is SEHNR, CDR2 FQNEAQ, per germline (reference sequence). The CDR3 spans 17 residues. DNA for the CDR3: TGTGCCAGCAGTCTACCACCGACAGGGGCACACCAAGAGACCCCGTACTTC. Its translation is CASSLPPTGAHQETPYF.

This chain connects TRBV18 to TRBJ2-1; 9 nucleotides line up with TRBD1. J was trimmed by 8 bases and V by 5 bases; bases with no gene match: 10. Looked up from germline, CDR1 is KGHSH and CDR2 is LQKENI. This CDR3 region has 15 residues. CDR3 region: CASSLPGQGLYEQFF. The DNA for the CDR3 is TGTGCCAGCTCATTGCCGGGACAGGGTTTATATGAGCAGTTCTTC. Complete variable domain (other parts from reference TRBV18 and TRBJ2-1): NAGVMQNPRHLVRRRGQEARLRCSPMKGHSHVYWYRQLPEEGLKFMVYLQKENIIDESGMPKERFSAEFPKEGPSILRIQQVVRGDSAAYFCASSLPGQGLYEQFFGPGTRLTVL.

This clonotype was counted many times. The rearrangement links TRBV11-2 to TRBJ2-1; maybe TRBD1 (7 bases). Germline CDR1 reads SGHAT; CDR2 reads FQNNGV. V was pared by 5 bases and J by 4 bases, with 24 bases between. There are 18 residues in the CDR3. In DNA, the CDR3 is TGTGCCAGCAGCCCAAACCTAAACAGGGGACTTCAATACAATGAGCAGTTCTTC. Protein sequence: CASSPNLNRGLQYNEQFF.

The chain couples TRBV28 to TRBJ2-7, with 7 bases lining up with TRBD1. From germline, CDR1 is MDHEN and CDR2 SYDVKM. Trimming took 7 bases from V and 3 from J; bases not matched to a gene: 15. The CDR3 has 16 residues. The CDR3 loop is CASNRRTGTEFYEQYF. The CDR3 nucleotides are TGTGCCAGCAATCGCCGAACCGGGACAGAATTCTACGAGCAGTACTTC.

This clonotype was found many times. The rearrangement joins TRBV7-9 to TRBJ2-5, with D possibly being TRBD1 (5 bases). The V end was cut by 4 bases, the J end by 3 bases, with 12 bases between. CDR1 is SEHNR and CDR2 is FQNEAQ in the germline V gene (reference sequence). The CDR3 contains 14 residues. CDR3 in DNA: TGTGCCAGCAGCTCCCCAGGGTGGGAAGAGACCCAGTACTTC. The encoded protein is CASSSPGWEETQYF.

This sequence joins TRBV12-3 or TRBV12-4 and TRBJ2-1; D uncertain. Deletions cut 4 bases from V and 3 bases from J, with 13 bases between. CDR3 length: 15 amino acids. The CDR3 region has the DNA TGTGCCAGCAGTTCCGAAAACAGCGTCTACAATGAGCAGTTCTTC. This sequence encodes CASSSENSVYNEQFF.

This clonotype has a handful of counts. The chain links TRBV5-1 to TRBJ2-7, with TRBD2 matching 8 bases. The J segment lost 3 bases and the V segment lost 4 bases, leaving 9 bases of the junction unmatched. The CDR3 runs 15 residues. Germline loops: CDR1 SGHRS, CDR2 YFSETQ. CDR3 DNA sequence: TGCGCCAGCAGCCCCCTTGGGCGGGAGGTCTACGAGCAGTACTTC. Translated, it gives CASSPLGREVYEQYF.

This clonotype appeared many times. V and J are TRBV15 and TRBJ2-1; no definite D call. The CDR3 runs 13 residues. The V gene lost 2 bases and the J gene lost 7 bases, with 9 bases spanning the gap. Germline loops: CDR1 LNHNV, CDR2 YYDKDF (reference sequence). CDR3 bases: TGTGCCACCAGCAGATCCGGAGAAAATGAGCAGTTCTTC. It yields the protein CATSRSGENEQFF. Full variable domain (outside the CDR3, taken from reference TRBV15 and TRBJ2-1): DAMVIQNPRYQVTQFGKPVTLSCSQTLNHNVMYWYQQKSSQAPKLLFHYYDKDFNNEADTPDNFQSRRPNTSFCFLDIRSPGLGDTAMYLCATSRSGENEQFFGPGTRLTVL.

The chain links TRBV20-1 to TRBJ1-5; no clear D. Trimming left V 0 bases short and J 2 bases short, with 11 bases between. The CDR3 covers 15 residues. Germline lookup yields CDR1 DFQATT and CDR2 SNEGSKA (reference sequence). CDR3 amino acids: CSAREGFGGNQPQHF. DNA of the CDR3: TGCAGTGCTAGAGAAGGATTCGGTGGCAATCAGCCCCAGCATTTT.

This clonotype was detected many times. The chain links TRBV7-2 to TRBJ2-1; 8 bases are shared with TRBD2. CDR1 is SGHTA, CDR2 FQGNSA, per germline. The CDR3 is 19 residues long. V shed 1 base and J 2 bases; nucleotides not matched to a gene: 13. The CDR3 sequence is CASSLGPGGAGTPYNEQFF. CDR3 nucleotide sequence: TGTGCCAGCAGCTTAGGGCCCGGGGGGGCGGGAACGCCCTACAATGAGCAGTTCTTC.

This clonotype occurred many times. The V gene is TRBV27, the J gene TRBJ1-1; D is perhaps TRBD1 (5 bases). V was trimmed by 2 bases and J by 5 bases, leaving 12 bases between them. The CDR3 runs to 14 residues. Germline CDR1 MNHEY, CDR2 SMNVEV (reference sequence). In DNA, the CDR3 is TGTGCCAGCAGTTTAGGAGGGGCGGGAACTGAAGCTTTCTTT. Translated, it gives CASSLGGAGTEAFF.

This clonotype was seen at least ten times. The chain has TRBV6-2 or TRBV6-3 and TRBJ2-7; D ambiguous. Trimming cost V 2 bases and J 9 bases, with 11 bases left between them. The germline gives CDR1 MNHEY, CDR2 SVGEGT. The CDR3 runs to 12 residues. The CDR3 loop reads CASSYTSNVQYF. Here the CDR3 DNA reads TGTGCCAGCAGTTACACCTCAAATGTGCAGTACTTC.

This clonotype came up a few times. The chain employs TRBV7-9 and TRBJ2-2; D remains ambiguous. V lost 1 base to trimming and J lost 7 bases, with 13 bases between them. This CDR3 comprises 15 residues. The germline CDR1 and CDR2 sequences are SEHNR and FQNEAQ (reference sequence). The CDR3 loop reads CASSLVRTMSGELFF. The DNA of the CDR3 is TGTGCCAGCAGCTTAGTCAGGACGATGAGCGGGGAGCTGTTTTTT. The whole variable domain, remainder taken from reference TRBV7-9 and TRBJ2-2, is DTGVSQNPRHKITKRGQNVTFRCDPISEHNRLYWYRQTLGQGPEFLTYFQNEAQLEKSRLLSDRFSAERPKGSFSTLEIQRTEQGDSAMYLCASSLVRTMSGELFFGEGSRLTVL.

V usage is TRBV7-2 and J usage is TRBJ1-1, with D unclear. The CDR3 has 14 amino acids. CDR1 SGHTA and CDR2 FQGNSA come from the germline V gene. V gave up 2 bases and J gave up 5 bases, with 12 bases separating them. The CDR3 DNA reads as TGTGCCAGCAGCTTAACCGGGGTCGAAACTGAAGCTTTCTTT. This sequence encodes CASSLTGVETEAFF. Looking up the rest from reference TRBV7-2 and TRBJ1-1 gives the full variable domain: GAGVSQSPSNKVTEKGKDVELRCDPISGHTALYWYRQSLGQGLEFLIYFQGNSAPDKSGLPSDRFSAERTGGSVSTLTIQRTQQEDSAVYLCASSLTGVETEAFFGQGTRLTVV.

This clonotype showed up many times. This chain uses TRBV4-3 with TRBJ2-7, with D possibly TRBD2 on 6 matching bases. CDR1 and CDR2 (germline): LGHNA, YSLEER. Trimming shortened V by 0 bases and J by 4 bases, and 16 bases separated the two germline ends. The CDR3 runs 16 residues. CDR3 bases: TGCGCCAGCAGCCAAGAGATCTTAAACCGGGGGTACGAGCAGTACTTC. It encodes CASSQEILNRGYEQYF.

This clonotype was recorded a few times. CDR3 residues: CASSVSGRGLREQFF. The DNA for the CDR3 is TGTGCCAGCAGCGTATCGGGACGGGGACTGCGTGAGCAGTTCTTC. The V gene is TRBV9, the J gene TRBJ2-1; D is perhaps TRBD2 (6 bases). CDR3 size: 15 residues. Trimming removed 1 base from V and 9 bases from J, with 17 bases in between. Germline V gene data show CDR1 as SGDLS and CDR2 as YYNGEE.

This clonotype was detected a few times. The chain combines TRBV18 with TRBJ2-6; D unresolved. CDR1 is KGHSH, CDR2 LQKENI, per germline. This CDR3 spans 16 amino acids. V dropped 0 bases and J dropped 2 bases, with 8 bases sitting between them. The CDR3 DNA is TGTGCCAGCTCACCACCGAATCAAGCTGGGGCCAACGTCCTGACTTTC. Amino acids: CASSPPNQAGANVLTF.

The rearrangement uses TRBV20-1 and TRBJ1-3, with a weak D call TRBD1 (5 bases). This CDR3 is 14 amino acids long. Trimming left V 3 bases short and J 4 bases short, with 13 bases between. Germline V gives CDR1 DFQATT, CDR2 SNEGSKA (reference sequence). The CDR3 region has the DNA TGCAGTGCTAGCTGGCCAGGGTTCGGAAACACCATATATTTT. Encoded protein: CSASWPGFGNTIYF.

This clonotype was counted only a few times. The rearrangement links TRBV29-1 to TRBJ1-1, with no clear D. V shed 7 bases and J shed 8 bases, with 20 bases lying between them. Germline V CDR1 and CDR2: SQVTM, ANQGSEA. This CDR3 is built from 13 residues. The CDR3 nucleotides are TGCAGCGCAAACCACCCGGTCTCCTTAGAAGCTTTCTTT. This translates into CSANHPVSLEAFF.

The chain combines TRBV7-2 with TRBJ2-4; D is unclear. The CDR3 sequence is 16 residues long. The V end was cut by 3 bases, the J end by 8 bases, with 20 bases between. Germline CDR1 and CDR2: SGHTA and FQGNSA. This CDR3 is CASSLPPEHIGDIQYF. CDR3 nucleotides: TGTGCCAGCAGCTTGCCCCCGGAACATATTGGAGACATTCAGTACTTC.

This clonotype has only a few counts. The chain combines TRBV19 with TRBJ2-1, with D uncertain. Germline V lookup: CDR1 LNHDA, CDR2 SQIVND (reference sequence). Trimming removed 3 bases from V and 4 bases from J, with 13 bases in between. There are 15 residues in the CDR3. The DNA for the CDR3 is TGTGCCAGTAGTATGACCCGGGTGTTATACAATGAGCAGTTCTTC. Translation gives CASSMTRVLYNEQFF.